The clone carrying this TCR beta chain turned up a few times. As yet, its antigen is unknown. Within the sample, other DNA sequences also encode this same CDR3. This specimen comes from a study of CD8+ T cells in alopecia areata. In each case, RNA was isolated and then reverse transcribed into cDNA as the sequencing template. Sequenced by immunoSEQ multiplex PCR; TCRdb stores in-frame clones only, minus some. Seen here are under 130,000 clones, around 59% observed once, and the top ten hold 8% to 10%. Study outcomes and limitations: Normal skin contains resident alphabeta T cells, and these are also sequenced in scalp samples. Patients shared TCRs less clearly than mice did, possibly for HLA-related reasons. Clonality was higher in lesional than normal scalp, especially in alopecia totalis/universalis.

Using a FACSAria, the CD4+ and CD8+ T cells were sorted from the PBMCs. The CDR3 spans 11 residues. V lost 5 bases, J lost 0 bases, and 2 bases lay in between. Germline V gives CDR1 SGHDT, CDR2 YYEEEE. The sequence derives from a human donor in good health. This chain joins TRBV5-6 and TRBJ1-1; no clear D gene. The sequenced sample was CD4+ T cells sorted from blood. The CDR3 is CASSLNTEAFF. The CDR3 DNA reads TGTGCCAGCAGTTTGAACACTGAAGCTTTCTTT. The full variable domain, rest sourced from reference TRBV5-6 and TRBJ1-1, is DAGVTQSPTHLIKTRGQQVTLRCSPKSGHDTVSWYQQALGQGPQFIFQYYEEEERQRGNFPDRFSGHQFPNYSSELNVNALLLGDSALYLCASSLNTEAFFGQGTRLTVV.